The text below deals with one T cell receptor beta chain. The sample comes from a study of blood T cell repertoires in COVID-19. Study overall: PBMCs, B-cell-depleted T cells, or T cells were the source of the cDNA or gDNA that made up the material.

The CDR3 is made up of 16 amino acids. The V end was cut by 0 bases, the J end by 0 bases, with 12 bases between. Germline V CDR1 and CDR2: GTSNPN, SVGIG (reference sequence). Original processing methods: Amplifying reference gene primers gave estimates of nucleated cell counts. The method was immunoSEQ multiplex PCR; TCRdb's version includes in-frame clones alone and lacks a portion of them. That table is the source of V, J and clone size, and D and trimming were worked out from the DNA. The sample comprises about 200,000 clones, approximately 80% of which are singletons, and approximately 0.97% rests with the top ten. Seattle-derived patients entered the study during active infection and were followed longitudinally.

The source of this sequence is a man aged 60 to 75 with COVID-19, enrolled during active disease. Material for sequencing was peripheral blood. The V call is TRBV30, the J call TRBJ2-1; D remains unclear. This CDR3 is CAWSVPGRYSYNEQFF. The CDR3 nucleotides read TGTGCCTGGAGTGTACCCGGTCGATACTCCTACAATGAGCAGTTCTTC.